One sample yielded the 5 T cell receptor beta chains listed below, sequenced in a study of shared clonotypes between healthy human individuals. Naive CD8 cells lacked CD45RO and underwent positive selection for CCR7, leaving out terminally differentiated effector memory CD45RA+ cells. Sequencing was performed with immunoSEQ multiplex PCR; in TCRdb, only in-frame clones are kept and a portion is missing. The top ten hold more than 0.95% of the sample, which has 2 million to 2.5 million clones, approximately 94% seen once. Sequencing was performed on naive CD8+ T cells sorted from blood. The receptors were sampled from a man aged 18 to 29 in good health.

The chain joins TRBV28 to TRBJ2-7; 8 bases line up with TRBD2. The CDR3 is 15 residues long. The germline CDR1 and CDR2 sequences are MDHEN and SYDVKM. Trimming removed 3 bases from V and 0 bases from J; junction bases left unmatched: 4. Written as DNA, the CDR3 is TGTGCCAGCAGTTTCGGGGGGGATTACTCCTACGAGCAGTACTTC. Protein product: CASSFGGDYSYEQYF.

Notes on this clone: The same CDR3 is also encoded by other DNA sequences in this sample. This chain links TRBV18 with TRBJ2-1; D unclear. The V and J ends lost 2 bases and 4 bases respectively, with 3 bases between them. This CDR3 comprises 12 residues. Germline V gene lookup returns CDR1 KGHSH and CDR2 LQKENI. This chain's CDR3 is CASSPGYNEQFF. As DNA, the CDR3 is TGTGCCAGCTCACCAGGGTACAATGAGCAGTTCTTC.

Note on this clone: The same CDR3 can be traced to other DNA sequences in this sample. This chain joins TRBV2 and TRBJ1-1, with 7 bases identical to TRBD1. Germline V gene sequence: CDR1 SNHLY, CDR2 FYNNEI. With 3 bases clipped from V and 0 bases from J, the junction kept 1 base outside the gene matches. This CDR3 contains 14 residues. DNA of the CDR3: TGTGCCAGCAGTGAGGGACAGCTGAACACTGAAGCTTTCTTT. Translation gives CASSEGQLNTEAFF.

Regarding this clone: Because the CDR3 is missing its conserved closing phenylalanine or tryptophan, this is likely a read error. J is TRBJ1-6 and V is TRBV27; weak D call: TRBD1 (5 bases). Trimming removed 3 bases at V and 10 bases at J, with 7 bases between. The CDR3 is 12 residues long. The germline V gene encodes CDR1 MNHEY and CDR2 SMNVEV (reference sequence). This CDR3 reads CASSLGPSPLHL. CDR3 sequence (DNA): TGTGCCAGCAGTTTGGGACCCTCACCCCTCCACCTT.

In its sample, this clone was seen a few times. This rearrangement joins TRBV19 to TRBJ2-1; 8 bases match TRBD2. The CDR3 is made up of 16 amino acids. The V segment lost 0 bases and the J segment 6 bases; nucleotides outside the gene matches: 7. Germline V gene lookup returns CDR1 LNHDA and CDR2 SQIVND (reference sequence). The CDR3 is CASSIDASGYSNEQFF. As DNA, the CDR3 is TGTGCCAGTAGTATAGATGCTAGCGGGTATAGCAATGAGCAGTTCTTC.